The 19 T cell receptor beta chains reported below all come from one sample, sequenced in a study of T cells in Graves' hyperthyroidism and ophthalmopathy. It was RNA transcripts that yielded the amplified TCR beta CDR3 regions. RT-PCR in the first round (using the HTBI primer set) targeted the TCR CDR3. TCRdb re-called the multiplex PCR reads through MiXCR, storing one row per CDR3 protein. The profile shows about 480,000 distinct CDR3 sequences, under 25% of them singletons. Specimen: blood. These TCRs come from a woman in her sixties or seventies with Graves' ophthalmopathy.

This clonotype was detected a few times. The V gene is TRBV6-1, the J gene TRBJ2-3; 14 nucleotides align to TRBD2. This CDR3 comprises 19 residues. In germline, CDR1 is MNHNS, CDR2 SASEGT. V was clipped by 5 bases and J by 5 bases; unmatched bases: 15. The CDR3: CASSFDPPGLAGVIDTQYF. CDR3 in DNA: TGTGCCAGCAGTTTCGATCCCCCGGGACTAGCGGGAGTTATAGATACGCAGTATTTT.

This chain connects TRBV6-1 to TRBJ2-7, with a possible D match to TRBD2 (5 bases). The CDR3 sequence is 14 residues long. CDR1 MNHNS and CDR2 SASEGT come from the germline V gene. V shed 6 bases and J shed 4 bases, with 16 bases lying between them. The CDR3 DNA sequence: TGTGCCAGCAGACTAGTTTTGGGATATTACGAGCAGTACTTC. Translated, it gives CASRLVLGYYEQYF.

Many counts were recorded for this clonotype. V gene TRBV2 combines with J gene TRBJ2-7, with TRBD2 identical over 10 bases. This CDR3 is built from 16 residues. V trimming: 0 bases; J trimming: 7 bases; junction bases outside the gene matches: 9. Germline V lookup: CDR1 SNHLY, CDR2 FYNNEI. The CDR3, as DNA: TGTGCCAGCAGTGAAGCGTTGTTAGCGGGAGGTGGTGAGCAGTACTTC. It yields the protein CASSEALLAGGGEQYF.

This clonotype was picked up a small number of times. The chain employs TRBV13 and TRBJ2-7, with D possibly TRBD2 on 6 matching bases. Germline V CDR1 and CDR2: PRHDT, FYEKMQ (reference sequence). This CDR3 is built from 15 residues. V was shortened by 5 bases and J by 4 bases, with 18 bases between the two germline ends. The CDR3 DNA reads TGTGCCAGCAGCCCCTCCGGGGGTAGGGCGTACGAGCAGTACTTC. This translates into CASSPSGGRAYEQYF.

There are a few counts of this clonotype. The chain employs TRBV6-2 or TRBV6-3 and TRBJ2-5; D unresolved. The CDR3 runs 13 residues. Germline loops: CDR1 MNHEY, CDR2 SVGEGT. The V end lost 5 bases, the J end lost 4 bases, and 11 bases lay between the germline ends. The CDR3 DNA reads TGTGCCAGCAGTAGGGAACAGAGAGAGACCCAGTACTTC. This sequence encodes CASSREQRETQYF.

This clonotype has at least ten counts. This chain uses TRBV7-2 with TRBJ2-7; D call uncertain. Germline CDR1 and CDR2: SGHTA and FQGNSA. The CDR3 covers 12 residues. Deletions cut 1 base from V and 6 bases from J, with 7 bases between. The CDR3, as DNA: TGTGCCAGCAGCTTAGAGATCGGCGAGCAGTACTTC. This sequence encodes CASSLEIGEQYF.

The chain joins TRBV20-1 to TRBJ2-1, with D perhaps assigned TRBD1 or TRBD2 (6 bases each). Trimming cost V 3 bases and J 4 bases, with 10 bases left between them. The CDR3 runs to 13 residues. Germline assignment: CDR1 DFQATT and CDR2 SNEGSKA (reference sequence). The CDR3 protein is CSASRGRYNEQFF. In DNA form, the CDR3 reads TGCAGTGCTAGCCGGGGGCGGTACAATGAGCAGTTCTTC.

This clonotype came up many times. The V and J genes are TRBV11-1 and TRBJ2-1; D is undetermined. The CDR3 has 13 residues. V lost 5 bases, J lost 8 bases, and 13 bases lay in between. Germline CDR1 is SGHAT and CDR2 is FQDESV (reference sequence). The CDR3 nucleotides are TGTGCCAGCAGCAAATCTAGTTCCCATGAGCAGTTCTTC. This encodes CASSKSSSHEQFF.

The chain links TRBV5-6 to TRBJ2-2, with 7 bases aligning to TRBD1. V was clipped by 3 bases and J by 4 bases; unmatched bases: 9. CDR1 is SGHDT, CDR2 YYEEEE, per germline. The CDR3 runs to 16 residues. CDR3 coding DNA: TGTGCCAGCAGCTCCCTAGGGGGCGCGAGCACCGGGGAGCTGTTTTTT. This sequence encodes CASSSLGGASTGELFF.

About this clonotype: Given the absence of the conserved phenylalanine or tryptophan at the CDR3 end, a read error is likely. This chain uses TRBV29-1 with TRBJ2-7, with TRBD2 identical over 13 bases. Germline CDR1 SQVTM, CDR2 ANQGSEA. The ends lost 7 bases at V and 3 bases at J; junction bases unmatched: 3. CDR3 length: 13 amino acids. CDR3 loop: CSARTSGSYEQYL. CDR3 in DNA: TGCAGCGCCCGGACTAGCGGGAGCTACGAGCAGTACCTC.

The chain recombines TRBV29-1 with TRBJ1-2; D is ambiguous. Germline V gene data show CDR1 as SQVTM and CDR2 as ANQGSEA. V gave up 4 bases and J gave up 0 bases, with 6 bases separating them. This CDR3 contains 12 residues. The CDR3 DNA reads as TGCAGCGTTGTCCTTGCTAACTATGGCTACACCTTC. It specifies CSVVLANYGYTF.

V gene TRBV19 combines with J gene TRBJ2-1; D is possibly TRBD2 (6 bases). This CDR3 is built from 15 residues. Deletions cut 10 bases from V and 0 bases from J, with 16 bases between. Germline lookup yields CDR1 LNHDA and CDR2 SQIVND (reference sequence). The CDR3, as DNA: TGTGCCACAAGAATAGCGGAAAACTCCTACAATGAGCAGTTCTTC. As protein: CATRIAENSYNEQFF.

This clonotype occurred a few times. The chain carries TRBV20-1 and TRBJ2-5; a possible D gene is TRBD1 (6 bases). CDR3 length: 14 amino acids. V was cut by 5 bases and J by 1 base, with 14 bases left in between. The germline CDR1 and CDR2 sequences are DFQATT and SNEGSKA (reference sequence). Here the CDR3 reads CSASRTVPQETQYF. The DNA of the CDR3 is TGCAGTGCTTCCCGGACAGTCCCCCAAGAGACCCAGTACTTC.

The CDR3 loop reads CASRLAGGTEAFF. The CDR3 nucleotides read TGTGCCAGCCGATTGGCTGGCGGTACTGAAGCTTTCTTT. The rearrangement uses TRBV6-4 and TRBJ1-1; the D is unclear. Germline loops: CDR1 MRHNA, CDR2 SNTAGT. The CDR3 consists of 13 residues. Trimming stripped 8 bases from V and 5 bases from J, with 15 bases between.

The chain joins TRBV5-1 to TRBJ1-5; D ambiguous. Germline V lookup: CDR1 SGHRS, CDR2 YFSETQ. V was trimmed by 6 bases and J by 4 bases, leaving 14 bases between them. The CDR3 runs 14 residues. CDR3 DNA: TGCGCCAGCACCCCGCTAAGGGAGAATCAGCCCCAGCATTTT. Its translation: CASTPLRENQPQHF.

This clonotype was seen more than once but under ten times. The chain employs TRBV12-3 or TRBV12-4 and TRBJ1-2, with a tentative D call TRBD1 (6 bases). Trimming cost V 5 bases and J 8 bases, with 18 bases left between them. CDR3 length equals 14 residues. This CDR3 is CASSESQGRGGYTF. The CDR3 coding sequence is TGTGCCAGCAGTGAGTCACAGGGCCGGGGGGGCTACACCTTC.

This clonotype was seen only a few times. The CDR3 sequence is CASSVGDRGNQPQHF. The CDR3 nucleotides are TGTGCCAGCAGCGTAGGGGACCGAGGCAATCAGCCCCAGCATTTT. The chain is built from TRBV9 and TRBJ1-5; perhaps TRBD1 as D (5 bases). Between the trimmed V and J ends, which lost 0 bases and 2 bases, there was a span of 9 bases. This CDR3 has 15 residues. Germline V lookup: CDR1 SGDLS, CDR2 YYNGEE.

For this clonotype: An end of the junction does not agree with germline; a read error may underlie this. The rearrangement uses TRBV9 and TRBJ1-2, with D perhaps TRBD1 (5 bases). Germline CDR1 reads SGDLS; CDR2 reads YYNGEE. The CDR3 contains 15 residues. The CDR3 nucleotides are TGTACCAGCAGCGTAGGTCAGGGTCCTAACTATGGCTACACCTTC. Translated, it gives CTSSVGQGPNYGYTF.

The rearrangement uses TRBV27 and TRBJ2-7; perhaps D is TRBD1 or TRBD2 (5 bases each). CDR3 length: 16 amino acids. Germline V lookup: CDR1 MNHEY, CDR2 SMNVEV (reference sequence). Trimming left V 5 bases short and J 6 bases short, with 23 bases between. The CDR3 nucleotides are TGTGCCAGCAGTCCATCGCAGGGCGGGCCTGAATTCGAGCAGTACTTC. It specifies CASSPSQGGPEFEQYF.